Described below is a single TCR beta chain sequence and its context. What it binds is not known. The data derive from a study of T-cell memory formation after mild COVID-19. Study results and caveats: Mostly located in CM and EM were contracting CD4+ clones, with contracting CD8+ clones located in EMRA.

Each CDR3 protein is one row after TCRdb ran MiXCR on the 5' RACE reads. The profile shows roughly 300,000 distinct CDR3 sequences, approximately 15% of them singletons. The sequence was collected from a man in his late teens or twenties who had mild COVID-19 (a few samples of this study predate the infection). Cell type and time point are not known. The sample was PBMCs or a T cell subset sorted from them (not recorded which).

Written as DNA, the CDR3 is TGTGCCAGCAGCCAAGTTGAGGGCGCGTGCGGCACAGATACGCAGTATTTT. It translates to CASSQVEGACGTDTQYF. The chain carries TRBV14 and TRBJ2-3, with a possible D match to TRBD2 (5 bases). CDR1 is SGHDN, CDR2 FVKESK, per germline. The V end lost 1 base, the J end lost 1 base, and 15 bases lay between the germline ends. The CDR3 spans 17 residues.